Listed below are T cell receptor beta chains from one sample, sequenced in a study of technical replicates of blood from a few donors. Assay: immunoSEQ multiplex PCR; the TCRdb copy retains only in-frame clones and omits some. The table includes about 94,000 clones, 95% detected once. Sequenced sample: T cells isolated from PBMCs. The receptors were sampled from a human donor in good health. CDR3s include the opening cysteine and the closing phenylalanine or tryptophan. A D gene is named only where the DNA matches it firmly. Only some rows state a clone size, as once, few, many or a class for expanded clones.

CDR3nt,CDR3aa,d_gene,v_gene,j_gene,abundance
TGTGCCAGCAGCTGGGGGGCTCTAGCGGGGGCCGGGGATACGCAGTATTTT,CASSWGALAGAGDTQYF,TRBD2,TRBV7-9,TRBJ2-3,.
TGTGCCAGCAGCTTAGAGGGGGCTCAGCCCCAGCATTTT,CASSLEGAQPQHF,TRBD1,TRBV7-8,TRBJ1-5,once
TGTGCCAGCAGTGTATTGGGGCTAGCGGGGGTGAGTGAGCAGTTCTTC,CASSVLGLAGVSEQFF,TRBD2,TRBV6-1,TRBJ2-1,.
TGTGCCAGCACCTTGGGACGGGTCACTTCAAACTATGGCTACACCTTC,CASTLGRVTSNYGYTF,.,TRBV5-4,TRBJ1-2,once
TGTGCCAGTAGTATATTCTCTAGCGGGGGGGGTTACAATGAGCAGTTCTTC,CASSIFSSGGGYNEQFF,TRBD2,TRBV19,TRBJ2-1,.
TGTGCCTGGGGTAACATAGGGAGGCCCCAGCATTTT,CAWGNIGRPQHF,.,TRBV30,TRBJ1-5,.
TGTGCCAGCAGCTTAGAAGGAGGGGGGGCCCGTGGCTACACCTTC,CASSLEGGGARGYTF,.,TRBV7-8,TRBJ1-2,once
TGTGCCAGCAGCTTATACCCAGGGTGGGACACCATATATTTT,CASSLYPGWDTIYF,.,TRBV7-8,TRBJ1-3,.
TGTGCCAGCAGCTCCGGGACTAGCTCCGGGGAGCTGTTTTTT,CASSSGTSSGELFF,TRBD2,TRBV5-4,TRBJ2-2,.
TGTGCCAGTAGCTACAGGTACACAGATACGCAGTATTTT,CASSYRYTDTQYF,.,TRBV19,TRBJ2-3,.
TGTGCCAGCAGCAGCGGGGTTAGGTCGGACTACAATGAGCAGTTCTTC,CASSSGVRSDYNEQFF,TRBD2,TRBV11-3,TRBJ2-1,.
TGTGCCAGCAGCTTATCGACAGGGGACCCCTTCGAATATGAGCAGTTCTTC,CASSLSTGDPFEYEQFF,TRBD1,TRBV7-9,TRBJ2-1,once
TGTGCCAGCAGCTTAGCGGAGGCTAGCGGATTCTACAATGAGCAGTTCTTC,CASSLAEASGFYNEQFF,TRBD2,TRBV7-9,TRBJ2-1,.
TGTGCCAGCAGTTACTCCGGCGGGGGGGAAGAGACCCAGTACTTC,CASSYSGGGEETQYF,TRBD2,TRBV6-5,TRBJ2-5,.
TGCGCCAGCAGGGCGGGTACCGGGGAGCTGTTTTTT,CASRAGTGELFF,.,TRBV5-1,TRBJ2-2,.
TGCGCCAGCAGCCAAGATCCTGCAGGGGAGGGGAGCAATCAGCCCCAGCATTTT,CASSQDPAGEGSNQPQHF,.,TRBV4-1,TRBJ1-5,.
TGTGCCAGCAGTGAACTCTTTGGATTGCAGGGCCCTGGGGATCAGCCCCAGCATTTT,CASSELFGLQGPGDQPQHF,.,TRBV2,TRBJ1-5,.
TGTGCCAGCAGTTTCCCCCTTAACTATGGCTACACCTTC,CASSFPLNYGYTF,.,TRBV28,TRBJ1-2,.
TGTGCCAGCAGCTTAAGGAGAGGAATAGAATTGATTGGCTACACCTTC,CASSLRRGIELIGYTF,.,TRBV7-2,TRBJ1-2,.
TGTGCCAGCACCTACGAGGGTTGGGCAGAGCAGTACTTC,CASTYEGWAEQYF,.,TRBV7-9,TRBJ2-7,.
TGTGCCAGCAGCTTAGACGGACAGGGATCAGAGACCCAGTACTTC,CASSLDGQGSETQYF,TRBD1,TRBV11-3,TRBJ2-5,.
TGTGCCAGCAGCTTGTCGGCGGGGGGAGTTTTTGAGCAGTACTTC,CASSLSAGGVFEQYF,TRBD2,TRBV5-4,TRBJ2-7,.
TGTGCCAGCAGCGACTACAGGGTCCATGGCTACACCTTC,CASSDYRVHGYTF,.,TRBV11-2,TRBJ1-2,.
TGTGCCAGTAGCGGGGGGGCCTTCGGGGCCAACGTCCTGACTTTC,CASSGGAFGANVLTF,TRBD2,TRBV19,TRBJ2-6,.
TGTGCCAGCAGCGTAGCACCGAGGTTGCGAGTAGGGGGATACAATGAGCAGTTCTTC,CASSVAPRLRVGGYNEQFF,.,TRBV9,TRBJ2-1,.
TGTGCCAGCAGGCCCTTAGGGGGCGCAGATACGCAGTATTTT,CASRPLGGADTQYF,TRBD1,TRBV2,TRBJ2-3,.
TGTGCCAGCAGTTACGGGCGGGGGGGCCAAGAGACCCAGTACTTC,CASSYGRGGQETQYF,TRBD2,TRBV6-5,TRBJ2-5,.
TGTGCCAGCCGGATGGGGCTCGCTGGTCCTGAAGCTTTCTTT,CASRMGLAGPEAFF,.,TRBV6-1,TRBJ1-1,.
TGTGCCAGCAGTTACGGGACAGCGGGCACTGAAGCTTTCTTT,CASSYGTAGTEAFF,TRBD1,TRBV6-5,TRBJ1-1,.